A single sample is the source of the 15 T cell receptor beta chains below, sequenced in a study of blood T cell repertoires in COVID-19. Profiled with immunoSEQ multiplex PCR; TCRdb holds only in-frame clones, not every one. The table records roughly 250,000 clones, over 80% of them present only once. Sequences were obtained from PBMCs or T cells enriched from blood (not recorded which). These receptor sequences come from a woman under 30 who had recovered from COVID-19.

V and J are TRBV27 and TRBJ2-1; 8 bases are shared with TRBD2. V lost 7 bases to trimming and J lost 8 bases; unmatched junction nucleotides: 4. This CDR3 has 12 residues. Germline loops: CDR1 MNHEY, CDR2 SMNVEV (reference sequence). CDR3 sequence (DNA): TGTGCCAGCACCGGACTAGCCCATGAGCAGTTCTTC. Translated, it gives CASTGLAHEQFF.

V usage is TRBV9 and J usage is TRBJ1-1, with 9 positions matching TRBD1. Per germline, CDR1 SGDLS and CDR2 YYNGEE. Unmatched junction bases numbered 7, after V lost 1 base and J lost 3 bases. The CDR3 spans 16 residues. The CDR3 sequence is CASSVRGDRADTEAFF. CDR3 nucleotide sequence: TGTGCCAGCAGCGTAAGGGGGGACAGGGCGGACACTGAAGCTTTCTTT.

The CDR3 sequence is CASSLPPGAWANVLTF. The CDR3 DNA reads TGTGCCAGCAGCTTACCCCCAGGGGCCTGGGCCAACGTCCTGACTTTC. The chain employs TRBV7-9 and TRBJ2-6, with a possible D match to TRBD1 (6 bases). V was clipped by 2 bases and J by 5 bases, with 13 bases between them. CDR1 is SEHNR, CDR2 FQNEAQ, per germline (reference sequence). The CDR3 is 16 residues long.

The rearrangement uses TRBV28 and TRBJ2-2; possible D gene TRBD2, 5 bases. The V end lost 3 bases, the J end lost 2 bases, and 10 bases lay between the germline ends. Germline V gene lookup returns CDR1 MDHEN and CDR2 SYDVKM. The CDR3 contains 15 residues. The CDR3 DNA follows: TGTGCCAGCAGTTTCCTCGGGGTCAACACCGGGGAGCTGTTTTTT. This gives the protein CASSFLGVNTGELFF. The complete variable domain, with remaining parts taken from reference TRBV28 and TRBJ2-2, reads DVKVTQSSRYLVKRTGEKVFLECVQDMDHENMFWYRQDPGLGLRLIYFSYDVKMKEKGDIPEGYSVSREKKERFSLILESASTNQTSMYLCASSFLGVNTGELFFGEGSRLTVL.

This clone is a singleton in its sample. The DNA for the CDR3 is TGTGCCAGCAGCCCCGCCAACAGGGGCTTCTCCACTGAAGCTTTCTTT. Its translation is CASSPANRGFSTEAFF. This sequence joins TRBV11-2 and TRBJ1-1, with 7 positions matching TRBD1. This CDR3 contains 16 residues. Germline V lookup: CDR1 SGHAT, CDR2 FQNNGV. V shed 5 bases and J 4 bases; nucleotides not matched to a gene: 13.

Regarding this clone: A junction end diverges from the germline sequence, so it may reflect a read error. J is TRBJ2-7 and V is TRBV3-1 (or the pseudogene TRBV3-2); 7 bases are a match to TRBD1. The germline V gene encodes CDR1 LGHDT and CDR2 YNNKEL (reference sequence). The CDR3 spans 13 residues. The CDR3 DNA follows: TGTGCCAGCAACCAACTTGACAGGGACGAGCAGTACTTC. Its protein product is CASNQLDRDEQYF.

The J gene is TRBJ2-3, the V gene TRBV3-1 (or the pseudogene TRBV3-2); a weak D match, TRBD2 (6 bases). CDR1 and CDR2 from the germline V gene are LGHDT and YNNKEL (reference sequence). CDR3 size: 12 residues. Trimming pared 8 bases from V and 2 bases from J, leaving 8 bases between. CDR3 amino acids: CASGGYTDTQYF. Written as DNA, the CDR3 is TGTGCCAGCGGAGGGTACACAGATACGCAGTATTTT.

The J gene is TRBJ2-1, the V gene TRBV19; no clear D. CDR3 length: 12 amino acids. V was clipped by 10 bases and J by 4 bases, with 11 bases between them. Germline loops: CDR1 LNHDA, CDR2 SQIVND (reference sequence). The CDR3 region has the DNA TGTGCCACCCAACGAGGTTACAATGAGCAGTTCTTC. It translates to CATQRGYNEQFF.

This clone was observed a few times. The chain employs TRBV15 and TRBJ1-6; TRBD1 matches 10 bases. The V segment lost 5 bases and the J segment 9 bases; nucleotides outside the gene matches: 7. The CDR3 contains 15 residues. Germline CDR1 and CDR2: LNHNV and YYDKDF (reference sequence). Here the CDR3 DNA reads TGTGCCACCAGCGGTTCCGGGACAGGGGCTTCACCCCTCCACTTT. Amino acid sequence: CATSGSGTGASPLHF.

The CDR3 sequence: CASSPRRARGEAFF. Written as DNA, the CDR3 is TGTGCCAGCAGCCCTCGAAGAGCCCGAGGAGAAGCTTTCTTT. The chain links TRBV3-1 (or the pseudogene TRBV3-2) to TRBJ1-1; D remains ambiguous. V was cut by 4 bases and J by 8 bases, with 17 bases left in between. This CDR3 is built from 14 residues. Germline CDR1 is LGHDT and CDR2 is YNNKEL (reference sequence).

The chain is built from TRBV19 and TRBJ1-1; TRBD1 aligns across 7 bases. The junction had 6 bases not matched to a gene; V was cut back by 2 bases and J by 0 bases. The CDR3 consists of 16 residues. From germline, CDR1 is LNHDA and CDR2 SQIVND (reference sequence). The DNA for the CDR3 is TGTGCCAGTAGTATAACCACAGGGGTTTTGAACACTGAAGCTTTCTTT. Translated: CASSITTGVLNTEAFF.

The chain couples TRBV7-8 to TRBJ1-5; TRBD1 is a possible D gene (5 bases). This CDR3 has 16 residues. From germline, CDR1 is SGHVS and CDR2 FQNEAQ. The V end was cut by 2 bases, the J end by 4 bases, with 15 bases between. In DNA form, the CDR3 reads TGTGCCAGCAGCTTAATGCGGCTTGGGGGGAATCAGCCCCAGCATTTT. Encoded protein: CASSLMRLGGNQPQHF.

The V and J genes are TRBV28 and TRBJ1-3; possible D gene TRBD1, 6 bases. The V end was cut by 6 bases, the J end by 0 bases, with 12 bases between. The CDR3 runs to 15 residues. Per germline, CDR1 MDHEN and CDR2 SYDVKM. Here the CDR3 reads CASRSGDLSGNTIYF. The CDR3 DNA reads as TGTGCCAGCAGATCAGGGGACCTCTCTGGAAACACCATATATTTT.

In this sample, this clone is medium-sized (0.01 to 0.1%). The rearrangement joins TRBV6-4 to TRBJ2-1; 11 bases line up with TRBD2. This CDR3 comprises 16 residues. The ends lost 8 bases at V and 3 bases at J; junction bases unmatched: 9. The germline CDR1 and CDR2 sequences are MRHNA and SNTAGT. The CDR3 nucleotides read TGTGCCAGCGCAAAAGAGGGGACTAGCGGCTACAATGAGCAGTTCTTC. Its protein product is CASAKEGTSGYNEQFF.

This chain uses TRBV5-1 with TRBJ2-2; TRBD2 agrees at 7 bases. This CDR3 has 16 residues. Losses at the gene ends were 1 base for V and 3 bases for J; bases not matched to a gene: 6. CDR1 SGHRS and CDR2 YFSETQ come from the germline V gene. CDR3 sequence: CASSLYTSDYTGELFF. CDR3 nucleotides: TGCGCCAGCAGCTTGTACACTAGCGATTACACCGGGGAGCTGTTTTTT. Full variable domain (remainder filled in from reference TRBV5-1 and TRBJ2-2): KAGVTQTPRYLIKTRGQQVTLSCSPISGHRSVSWYQQTPGQGLQFLFEYFSETQRNKGNFPGRFSGRQFSNSRSEMNVSTLELGDSALYLCASSLYTSDYTGELFFGEGSRLTVL.